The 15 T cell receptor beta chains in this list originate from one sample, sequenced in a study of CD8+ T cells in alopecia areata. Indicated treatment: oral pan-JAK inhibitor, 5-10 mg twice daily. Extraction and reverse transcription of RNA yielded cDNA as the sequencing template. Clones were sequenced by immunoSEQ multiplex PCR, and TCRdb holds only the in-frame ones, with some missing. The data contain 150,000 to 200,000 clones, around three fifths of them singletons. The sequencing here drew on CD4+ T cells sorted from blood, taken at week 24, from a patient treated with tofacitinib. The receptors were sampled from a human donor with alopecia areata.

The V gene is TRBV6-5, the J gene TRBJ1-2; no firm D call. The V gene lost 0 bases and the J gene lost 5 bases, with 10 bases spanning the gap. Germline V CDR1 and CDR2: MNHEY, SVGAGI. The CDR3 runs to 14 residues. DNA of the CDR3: TGTGCCAGCAGTTACTCGAGGATCCTTTATGGCTACACCTTC. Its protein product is CASSYSRILYGYTF.

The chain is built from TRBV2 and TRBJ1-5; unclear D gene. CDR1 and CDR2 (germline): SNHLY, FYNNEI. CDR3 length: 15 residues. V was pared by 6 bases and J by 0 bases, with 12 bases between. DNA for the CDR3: TGTGCCAGCAGCAAGGACTCCTATAGCAATCAGCCCCAGCATTTT. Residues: CASSKDSYSNQPQHF.

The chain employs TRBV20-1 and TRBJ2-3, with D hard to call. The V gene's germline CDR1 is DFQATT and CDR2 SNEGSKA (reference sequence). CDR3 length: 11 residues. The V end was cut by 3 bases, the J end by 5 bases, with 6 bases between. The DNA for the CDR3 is TGCAGTGCTAGGCCCGGAGATACGCAGTATTTT. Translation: CSARPGDTQYF.

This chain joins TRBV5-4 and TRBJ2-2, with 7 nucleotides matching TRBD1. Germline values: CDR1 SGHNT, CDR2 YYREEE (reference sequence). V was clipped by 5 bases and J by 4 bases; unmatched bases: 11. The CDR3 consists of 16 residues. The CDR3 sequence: CASSRGQTFPTGELFF. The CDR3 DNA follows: TGTGCCAGCAGTCGGGGACAGACCTTCCCCACCGGGGAGCTGTTTTTT.

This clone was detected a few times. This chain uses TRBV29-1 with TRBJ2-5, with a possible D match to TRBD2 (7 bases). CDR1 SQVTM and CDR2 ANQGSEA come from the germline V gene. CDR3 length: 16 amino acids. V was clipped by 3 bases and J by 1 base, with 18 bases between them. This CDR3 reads CSVDSPEGGAQETQYF. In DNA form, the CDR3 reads TGCAGCGTTGATTCCCCCGAGGGGGGGGCCCAAGAGACCCAGTACTTC.

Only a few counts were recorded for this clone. The CDR3 sequence: CASSEAYRGQPQHF. In nucleotides, the CDR3 is TGTGCCAGCAGTGAAGCGTATAGGGGCCAGCCCCAGCATTTT. The chain is built from TRBV6-1 and TRBJ1-5, with D perhaps matching TRBD1 (5 bases). Germline V CDR1 and CDR2: MNHNS, SASEGT. This CDR3 is 14 amino acids long. Trimming removed 0 bases at V and 7 bases at J, with 10 bases between.

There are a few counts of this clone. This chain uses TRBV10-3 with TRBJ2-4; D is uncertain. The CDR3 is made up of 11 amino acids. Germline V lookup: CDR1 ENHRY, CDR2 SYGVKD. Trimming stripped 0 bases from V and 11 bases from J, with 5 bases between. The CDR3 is CAISESFVQYF. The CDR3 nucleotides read TGTGCCATCAGTGAGTCCTTCGTTCAGTACTTC.

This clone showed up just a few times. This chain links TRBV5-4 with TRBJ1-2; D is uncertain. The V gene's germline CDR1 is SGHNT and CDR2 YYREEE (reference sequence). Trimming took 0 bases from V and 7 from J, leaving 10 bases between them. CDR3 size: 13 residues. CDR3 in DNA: TGTGCCAGCAGCTTGGACCAGGCCGGTGGCTACACCTTC. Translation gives CASSLDQAGGYTF.

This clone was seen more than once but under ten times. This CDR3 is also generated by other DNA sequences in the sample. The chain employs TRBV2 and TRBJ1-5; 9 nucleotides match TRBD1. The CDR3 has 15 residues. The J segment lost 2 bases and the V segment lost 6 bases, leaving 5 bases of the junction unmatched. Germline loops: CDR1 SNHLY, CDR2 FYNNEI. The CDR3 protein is CASSVQGAGNQPQHF. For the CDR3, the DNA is TGTGCCAGCAGCGTACAGGGGGCTGGCAATCAGCCCCAGCATTTT.

CDR3: CASNRAGLLDTQYF. The CDR3, as DNA: TGTGCCAGCAATCGGGCGGGTTTATTGGATACGCAGTATTTT. The chain employs TRBV7-2 and TRBJ2-3, with a weak D call TRBD2 (5 bases). CDR3 length equals 14 residues. CDR1 and CDR2 (germline): SGHTA, FQGNSA. Trimming took 7 bases from V and 6 from J, leaving 17 bases between them.

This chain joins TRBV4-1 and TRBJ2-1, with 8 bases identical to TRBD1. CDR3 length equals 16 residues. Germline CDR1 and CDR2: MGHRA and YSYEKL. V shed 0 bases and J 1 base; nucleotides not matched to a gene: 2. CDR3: CASSQDRTGSYNEQFF. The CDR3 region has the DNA TGCGCCAGCAGCCAAGACCGGACAGGGTCCTACAATGAGCAGTTCTTC.

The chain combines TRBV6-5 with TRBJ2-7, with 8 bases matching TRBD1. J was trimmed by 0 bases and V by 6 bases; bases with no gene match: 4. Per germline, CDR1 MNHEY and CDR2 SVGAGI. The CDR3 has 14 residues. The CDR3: CASSRQGSSYEQYF. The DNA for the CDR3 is TGTGCCAGCAGCAGACAGGGGTCCTCCTACGAGCAGTACTTC.

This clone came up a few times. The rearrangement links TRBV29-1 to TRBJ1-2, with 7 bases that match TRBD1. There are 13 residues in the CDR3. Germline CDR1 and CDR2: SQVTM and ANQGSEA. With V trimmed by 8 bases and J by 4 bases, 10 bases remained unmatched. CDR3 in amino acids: CSPPLGTAYGYTF. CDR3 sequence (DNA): TGCAGCCCTCCCCTCGGGACAGCCTATGGCTACACCTTC.

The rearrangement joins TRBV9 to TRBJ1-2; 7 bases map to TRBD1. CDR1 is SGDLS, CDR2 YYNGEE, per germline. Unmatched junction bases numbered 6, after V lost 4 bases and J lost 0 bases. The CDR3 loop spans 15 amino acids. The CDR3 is CASSPRGQPNYGYTF. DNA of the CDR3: TGTGCCAGCAGCCCCCGGGGACAGCCTAACTATGGCTACACCTTC.

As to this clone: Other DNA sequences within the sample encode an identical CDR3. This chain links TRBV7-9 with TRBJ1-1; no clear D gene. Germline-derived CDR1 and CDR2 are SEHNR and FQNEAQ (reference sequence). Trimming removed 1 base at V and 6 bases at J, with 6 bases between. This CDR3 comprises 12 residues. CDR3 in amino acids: CASSLVGAEAFF. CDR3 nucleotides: TGTGCCAGCAGCTTAGTCGGGGCTGAAGCTTTCTTT.